The T cell receptor (beta chain) under discussion was sequenced for a study of CXCR3-negative and CXCR3-positive naive CD8 T cells. UMI-tagged TRB cDNA libraries were built via 5' RACE. After re-calling the 5' RACE reads, TCRdb lists one entry per CDR3 protein, DNA absent. The specimen's table records approximately 38,000 distinct CDR3 sequences. Its frequency marks this clonotype as medium-sized (0.01 to 0.1%). Germline V gives CDR1 DFQATT, CDR2 SNEGSKA (reference sequence). This CDR3 has 12 amino acids. The V and J genes are TRBV20-1 and TRBJ1-2; checking the TCRdb D call of TRBD1 is not possible without DNA. The sequenced sample was memory CD8+ T cells from blood. The sequence was collected from a human donor in good health. Some clones in this sample may be carry-over from other donors' samples. CDR3: CSARDPGLGYTF.